The clone carrying this T cell receptor (beta chain) appeared once. What it recognizes is unknown. Stable disease denoted Graves' hyperthyroidism without ophthalmopathy progression within 18 months. The PBMCs studied were ones that came from 10 ml fresh peripheral blood. These data originate in a study of T cells in Graves' hyperthyroidism and ophthalmopathy. Study as a whole: Peripheral blood was secured at the point of initial diagnosis, before any treatment.

TCR beta CDR3 regions were amplified from RNA. The HTBI primer set served for first-round RT-PCR of the TCR CDR3. TCRdb reanalysed the multiplex PCR reads using MiXCR and keeps one entry per CDR3 protein. This sample has about 840,000 distinct CDR3 sequences; roughly 37% occur once, and the top ten carry 8.9%. Points from the study as a whole: Among clonotypes expanded in thyroid above 0.001, most were also found in blood.

Germline assignment: CDR1 LNHDA and CDR2 SQIVND (reference sequence). V was trimmed by 9 bases and J by 4 bases, leaving 16 bases between them. This CDR3 spans 14 amino acids. V usage is TRBV19 and J usage is TRBJ2-1; D perhaps matches TRBD2 (7 bases). The specimen was blood. This receptor was obtained from a man aged 18 to 30 with Graves' hyperthyroidism. The CDR3 sequence: CASTAGAGYNEQFF. CDR3 DNA sequence: TGTGCCAGCACGGCGGGGGCTGGGTACAATGAGCAGTTCTTC. Full variable domain (outside the CDR3, taken from reference TRBV19 and TRBJ2-1): DGGITQSPKYLFRKEGQNVTLSCEQNLNHDAMYWYRQDPGQGLRLIYYSQIVNDFQKGDIAEGYSVSREKKESFPLTVTSAQKNPTAFYLCASTAGAGYNEQFFGPGTRLTVL.